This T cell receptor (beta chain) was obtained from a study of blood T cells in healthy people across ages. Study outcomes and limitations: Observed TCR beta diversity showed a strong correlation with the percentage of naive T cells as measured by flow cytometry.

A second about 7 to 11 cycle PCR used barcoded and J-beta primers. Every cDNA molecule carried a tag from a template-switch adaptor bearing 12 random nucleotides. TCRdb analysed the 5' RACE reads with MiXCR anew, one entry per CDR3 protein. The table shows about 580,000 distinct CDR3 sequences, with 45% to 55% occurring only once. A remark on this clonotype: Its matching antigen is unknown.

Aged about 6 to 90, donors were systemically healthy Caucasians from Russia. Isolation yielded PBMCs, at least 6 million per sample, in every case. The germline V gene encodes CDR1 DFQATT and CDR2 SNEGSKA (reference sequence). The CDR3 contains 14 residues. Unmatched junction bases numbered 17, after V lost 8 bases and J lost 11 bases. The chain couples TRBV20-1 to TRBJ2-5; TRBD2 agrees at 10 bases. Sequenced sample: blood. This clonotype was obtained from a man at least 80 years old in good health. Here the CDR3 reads CSSGTSGVGNEQYF. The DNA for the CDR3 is TGCAGTTCCGGAACTAGCGGGGTGGGGAATGAGCAGTACTTC.